The 10 T cell receptor beta chains below all came from one sample that was sequenced in a study of T cell repertoires in cytomegalovirus infection (dated by TCRdb to between 2019 and 2020). The sample's treatment or condition label, decoded: in vitro stimulation with specific CMV peptide epitopes to enrich CMV-specific T cells. Instrument on record: Illumina HiSeq 1500. TCRdb applied fastp at Q25 and MiXCR to the public reads, then kept only in-frame beta chains. Every entry covers one CDR3 protein and lists the most common genes and DNA from its rows. The sample yields fewer than 950,000 distinct CDR3 sequences; 32% were counted once. Around 11% of the sample is held by the ten biggest clonotypes. These receptors are not linked to any known antigen. This material consisted of cultured CD8+ T cells from PBMCs, taken from culture after CMV antigen stimulation. Receptors were obtained from a human donor in good health (CMV status not recorded). Some clones in this sample may be carry-over from other donors' samples.

In this sample, this clonotype turned up a few times. V usage is TRBV23-1 and J usage is TRBJ1-2, with D unresolved. TRBV23-1 is designated an ORF whose function remains uncertain. The CDR3 runs to 16 residues. Trimming took 6 bases from V and 5 from J, leaving 22 bases between them. CDR3 DNA sequence: TGCGCCAGCAGCGGAAATCCACCACGGCGGAGATATGGCTACACCTTC. It translates to CASSGNPPRRRYGYTF.

This clonotype was observed a few times. CDR3 nucleotide sequence: TGCGCCAGCAGCCCGACCCATGTCGCCGATACGCAGTATTTT. Amino acids: CASSPTHVADTQYF. The chain couples TRBV4-3 to TRBJ2-3; no firm D call. Germline CDR1 and CDR2: LGHNA and YSLEER. The CDR3 is made up of 14 amino acids. Trimming took 4 bases from V and 6 from J, leaving 14 bases between them.

This clonotype was recorded a few times. J is TRBJ2-7 and V is TRBV10-3, with D hard to call. V lost 7 bases to trimming and J lost 3 bases, with 13 bases between them. CDR1 and CDR2 (germline): ENHRY, SYGVKD. This CDR3 region has 13 residues. The CDR3 region is CAITPGDSYEQYF. Written as DNA, the CDR3 is TGTGCCATCACACCTGGGGATAGCTACGAGCAGTACTTC.

V usage is TRBV9 and J usage is TRBJ2-5; D is tentatively TRBD1 or TRBD2 (6 bases each). Between the trimmed V and J ends, which lost 3 bases and 5 bases, there was a span of 17 bases. Germline values: CDR1 SGDLS, CDR2 YYNGEE. This CDR3 contains 15 residues. CDR3 in DNA: TGTGCCAGCAGCGATAGTGGGGGGCGCGGGGAGACCCAGTACTTC. Encoded protein: CASSDSGGRGETQYF. Based on the CDR3 plus reference TRBV9 and TRBJ2-5, the full variable domain is DSGVTQTPKHLITATGQRVTLRCSPRSGDLSVYWYQQSLDQGLQFLIQYYNGEERAKGNILERFSAQQFPDLHSELNLSSLELGDSALYFCASSDSGGRGETQYFGPGTRLLVL.

This chain uses TRBV6-5 with TRBJ2-1; D not resolved. The V and J ends lost 1 base and 8 bases respectively, with 15 bases between them. The germline gives CDR1 MNHEY, CDR2 SVGAGI. The CDR3 has 15 amino acids. CDR3 in amino acids: CASSYLDPNQDEQFF. The CDR3 bases are TGTGCCAGCAGTTACTTGGATCCTAACCAGGATGAGCAGTTCTTC.

The chain recombines TRBV14 with TRBJ2-7; D is unclear. V was pared by 5 bases and J by 6 bases, with 17 bases between. Germline V gene data show CDR1 as SGHDN and CDR2 as FVKESK. The CDR3 covers 14 residues. DNA of the CDR3: TGTGCCAGCAGCAGAACAAGCCCCGGCGGCGAGCAGTACTTC. As protein: CASSRTSPGGEQYF.

This clonotype came up many times. This chain connects TRBV7-2 to TRBJ2-2; 7 positions agree with TRBD1. Germline lookup yields CDR1 SGHTA and CDR2 FQGNSA. The CDR3 loop spans 17 amino acids. Trimming took 2 bases from V and 2 from J; bases not matched to a gene: 8. CDR3 DNA sequence: TGTGCCAGCAGCTTATCTTGGCAGGGGGAAAACACCGGGGAGCTGTTTTTT. This encodes CASSLSWQGENTGELFF.

The chain joins TRBV6-1 to TRBJ2-7; D ambiguous. Germline CDR1 MNHNS, CDR2 SASEGT. The CDR3 is 12 amino acids. With 6 bases removed from V and 2 bases from J, the gap between germline ends came to 8 bases. The DNA for the CDR3 is TGTGCCAGCAGAGAGGTACCCTACGAGCAGTACGTC. Translating gives CASREVPYEQYV.

In its sample, this clonotype was seen many times. V usage is TRBV7-8 and J usage is TRBJ1-1, with D possibly being TRBD1 (5 bases). The germline V gene encodes CDR1 SGHVS and CDR2 FQNEAQ. Trimming stripped 7 bases from V and 4 bases from J, with 19 bases between. CDR3 length equals 15 residues. CDR3 bases: TGTGCCAGCACTCCCGGGGGATATAGCAGCACTGAAGCTTTCTTT. It codes for CASTPGGYSSTEAFF.

The chain couples TRBV12-3 or TRBV12-4 to TRBJ2-1; TRBD2 might be the D (6 bases). The CDR3 runs 12 residues. The V end lost 7 bases, the J end lost 8 bases, and 12 bases lay between the germline ends. CDR3 in DNA: TGTGCCAGCACCGACAGCGGGCATGAGCAGTTCTTC. Residues: CASTDSGHEQFF.